The 18 T cell receptor beta chains below all came from one sample that was sequenced in a study of blood T cell repertoires in COVID-19. Assay used: immunoSEQ multiplex PCR; TCRdb lists only in-frame clones, some missing. The top ten clones hold 6.5% to 8.5% of a sample with about 180,000 clones, 83% of them seen once. The sample taken for sequencing was peripheral blood. These receptors originate from an older woman with COVID-19, enrolled during active disease.

The chain uses TRBV5-4 and TRBJ2-7; TRBD1 is a possible D gene (5 bases). V lost 0 bases to trimming and J lost 3 bases, with 13 bases between them. This CDR3 comprises 15 residues. Germline assignment: CDR1 SGHNT and CDR2 YYREEE (reference sequence). This chain's CDR3 is CASSLGQGGFYEQYF. CDR3 in DNA: TGTGCCAGCAGCTTGGGGCAGGGTGGTTTCTACGAGCAGTACTTC.

This chain links TRBV19 with TRBJ2-3, with 7 bases lining up with TRBD2. The junction had 6 bases not matched to a gene; V was cut back by 3 bases and J by 0 bases. Germline-derived CDR1 and CDR2 are LNHDA and SQIVND (reference sequence). The CDR3 covers 16 residues. DNA for the CDR3: TGTGCCAGTAGTATGTCTAGCGGCTCTAGCACAGATACGCAGTATTTT. It yields the protein CASSMSSGSSTDTQYF.

In its sample, this clone was seen a few times. The chain combines TRBV5-4 with TRBJ2-1, with D perhaps TRBD1 (5 bases). Trimming cost V 4 bases and J 10 bases, with 12 bases left between them. CDR3 length: 12 residues. Germline CDR1 SGHNT, CDR2 YYREEE (reference sequence). The CDR3 loop is CASSRDSGEQFF. CDR3 in DNA: TGTGCCAGCAGCCGTGACAGTGGGGAGCAGTTCTTC. The full variable domain, rest sourced from reference TRBV5-4 and TRBJ2-1, is ETGVTQSPTHLIKTRGQQVTLRCSSQSGHNTVSWYQQALGQGPQFIFQYYREEENGRGNFPPRFSGLQFPNYSSELNVNALELDDSALYLCASSRDSGEQFFGPGTRLTVL.

This clone was picked up a small number of times. At the DNA level, this CDR3 is encoded by other sequences in the same sample as well. The rearrangement uses TRBV6-5 and TRBJ1-5; D not certain. CDR1 is MNHEY, CDR2 SVGAGI, per germline. V lost 6 bases and J 2 bases, leaving 5 bases between the germline ends. This CDR3 is 12 amino acids long. CDR3 coding DNA: TGTGCCAGCAGGGAGGGCAATCAGCCCCAGCATTTT. Its protein product is CASREGNQPQHF.

V and J are TRBV27 and TRBJ1-6; D uncertain. Germline CDR1 MNHEY, CDR2 SMNVEV (reference sequence). V dropped 5 bases and J dropped 3 bases, with 17 bases sitting between them. CDR3 length equals 17 residues. CDR3 DNA: TGTGCCAGCAGTCTTACGGGTGCTAGAGTCTATAATTCACCCCTCCACTTT. This encodes CASSLTGARVYNSPLHF.

The chain couples TRBV25-1 to TRBJ2-2, with D tentatively TRBD2 (5 bases). The ends were cut back, 1 base at V and 1 base at J, with 10 bases in the middle. The CDR3 length is 16 residues. From germline, CDR1 is MGHDK and CDR2 SYGVNS. The CDR3 bases are TGTGCCAGCAGTGAATCGAGGGCGCTGAACACCGGGGAGCTGTTTTTT. This gives the protein CASSESRALNTGELFF.

This clone was picked up one time. The chain joins TRBV27 to TRBJ1-5, with D uncertain. Germline CDR1 and CDR2: MNHEY and SMNVEV (reference sequence). V was cut by 5 bases and J by 0 bases, with 11 bases left in between. The CDR3 loop spans 15 amino acids. CDR3: CASSTSGVSNQPQHF. DNA of the CDR3: TGTGCCAGCAGTACATCCGGGGTTAGCAATCAGCCCCAGCATTTT.

The V and J genes are TRBV5-1 and TRBJ1-6; D not certain. The CDR3 runs to 13 residues. Per the germline V gene, CDR1 is SGHRS and CDR2 is YFSETQ. V was cut by 4 bases and J by 8 bases, with 10 bases left in between. The CDR3 DNA reads as TGCGCCAGCAGCATGGGCCAGGATTCACCCCTCCACTTT. Translated: CASSMGQDSPLHF.

This chain connects TRBV5-1 to TRBJ1-3; TRBD1 matches 7 bases. The length of the CDR3 is 14 residues. Per the germline V gene, CDR1 is SGHRS and CDR2 is YFSETQ. After removal of 5 bases from V and 2 bases from J, the junction contained 4 bases not matched to a gene. CDR3 sequence: CASRPTGTGNTIYF. The CDR3 DNA follows: TGCGCCAGCAGGCCGACAGGGACTGGAAACACCATATATTTT.

The rearrangement links TRBV4-1 to TRBJ1-2; D gene ambiguous. The germline V gene has CDR1 MGHRA and CDR2 YSYEKL. The CDR3 covers 17 residues. Trimming took off 1 base at V and 2 bases at J, with 17 bases between the two ends. Written as DNA, the CDR3 is TGCGCCAGCAGCCAAGTTCGGTCCCCCGGGTTAAACTATGGCTACACCTTC. It encodes CASSQVRSPGLNYGYTF.

This clone was seen a few times. Here the CDR3 reads CASTPLRERRTEAFF. The CDR3 DNA follows: TGTGCCAGCACTCCCCTGAGGGAACGGCGCACTGAAGCTTTCTTT. The chain is built from TRBV27 and TRBJ1-1; D gene unclear. CDR3 length equals 15 residues. Germline CDR1 reads MNHEY; CDR2 reads SMNVEV (reference sequence). Trimming pared 7 bases from V and 4 bases from J, leaving 19 bases between.

The V gene is TRBV7-2, the J gene TRBJ1-1; maybe TRBD1 (5 bases). CDR3 size: 15 residues. The V end lost 6 bases, the J end lost 2 bases, and 16 bases lay between the germline ends. CDR1 and CDR2 from the germline V gene are SGHTA and FQGNSA. The CDR3 bases are TGTGCCAGCAGGGACATAGTGGGGGGTAACACTGAAGCTTTCTTT. This encodes CASRDIVGGNTEAFF.

This chain links TRBV27 with TRBJ2-1; maybe TRBD2 (6 bases). CDR3 length: 14 amino acids. In germline, CDR1 is MNHEY, CDR2 SMNVEV (reference sequence). V lost 8 bases, J lost 8 bases, and 19 bases lay in between. For the CDR3, the DNA is TGTGCCAGCTACTCTAGCGTAATGGGGGATGAGCAGTTCTTC. Translating it yields CASYSSVMGDEQFF.

J is TRBJ2-1 and V is TRBV5-1; D gene uncertain. The CDR3 loop spans 14 amino acids. V lost 6 bases and J 8 bases, leaving 18 bases between the germline ends. Germline V gene sequence: CDR1 SGHRS, CDR2 YFSETQ. CDR3 bases: TGCGCCAGCACCTACCGAGCGAGCGAGGATGAGCAGTTCTTC. This gives the protein CASTYRASEDEQFF. The complete variable domain, with remaining parts taken from reference TRBV5-1 and TRBJ2-1, reads KAGVTQTPRYLIKTRGQQVTLSCSPISGHRSVSWYQQTPGQGLQFLFEYFSETQRNKGNFPGRFSGRQFSNSRSEMNVSTLELGDSALYLCASTYRASEDEQFFGPGTRLTVL.

The chain joins TRBV24-1 to TRBJ1-2; D might be TRBD1 (6 bases). The CDR3 runs 14 residues. The germline gives CDR1 KGHDR, CDR2 SFDVKD. Trimming took off 5 bases at V and 1 base at J, with 10 bases between the two ends. The CDR3 DNA is TGTGCCACCAGTGGTGCAGGGGATAACTATGGCTACACCTTC. It encodes CATSGAGDNYGYTF.

V usage is TRBV15 and J usage is TRBJ2-4; 8 bases agree with TRBD1. The CDR3 length is 15 residues. Germline loops: CDR1 LNHNV, CDR2 YYDKDF (reference sequence). Trimming cost V 6 bases and J 3 bases; bases outside gene matches: 7. The CDR3 loop is CATRSDRGGKNIQYF. CDR3 DNA: TGTGCCACCAGAAGCGACAGGGGAGGCAAAAACATTCAGTACTTC.

The chain employs TRBV5-1 and TRBJ1-1, with a tentative D call TRBD1 (5 bases). The CDR3 has 15 residues. V lost 3 bases to trimming and J lost 2 bases, with 14 bases between them. Per germline, CDR1 SGHRS and CDR2 YFSETQ. The CDR3 sequence: CASSYIAGGNTEAFF. Written as DNA, the CDR3 is TGCGCCAGCAGCTATATCGCGGGGGGTAACACTGAAGCTTTCTTT.

The chain carries TRBV3-1 (or the pseudogene TRBV3-2) and TRBJ2-3; D perhaps matches TRBD1 (6 bases). Trimming removed 1 base from V and 3 bases from J, with 14 bases in between. Germline V gene sequence: CDR1 LGHDT, CDR2 YNNKEL (reference sequence). The CDR3 has 16 residues. CDR3 coding DNA: TGTGCCAGCAGCCAAGGAGGGGGAGTGATGACAGATACGCAGTATTTT. It translates to CASSQGGGVMTDTQYF.